The 10 T cell receptor beta chains below come from one sample, sequenced in a study of cytomegalovirus exposure and HLA in healthy donors. This table comes from immunoSEQ multiplex PCR, and its TCRdb copy is limited to in-frame clones, with some not included. The table lists 55,000 to 80,000 clones, 85% to 95% of them singletons. The sequenced sample consisted of PBMCs. These receptors were obtained from a young man in good health and CMV-seronegative.

The genes are TRBV19 and TRBJ2-5, with TRBD2 matching over 12 bases. Germline lookup yields CDR1 LNHDA and CDR2 SQIVND (reference sequence). This CDR3 has 16 amino acids. The junction had 8 bases not matched to a gene; V was cut back by 3 bases and J by 6 bases. The CDR3 DNA sequence: TGTGCCAGTAGTATTCGTCCTAGCGGGGGGGCGCAGACCCAGTACTTC. Translation: CASSIRPSGGAQTQYF.

In its sample, this clone was seen once. This chain links TRBV11-2 with TRBJ1-4; TRBD1 aligns across 7 bases. The trim removed 1 base at V and 0 bases at J, leaving 5 bases unmatched. Germline values: CDR1 SGHAT, CDR2 FQNNGV. This CDR3 region has 17 residues. CDR3: CASSLAGRGATNEKLFF. The DNA for the CDR3 is TGTGCCAGCAGCTTAGCGGGCAGGGGGGCAACTAATGAAAAACTGTTTTTT.

V is TRBV10-3 and J is TRBJ1-2, with D maybe TRBD1 (6 bases). This CDR3 contains 14 residues. Germline lookup yields CDR1 ENHRY and CDR2 SYGVKD. Trimming stripped 5 bases from V and 8 bases from J, with 18 bases between. CDR3 in amino acids: CAISSLAGVNGYTF. The CDR3 DNA reads TGTGCCATCAGTAGCTTGGCAGGGGTAAACGGCTACACCTTC.

The V call is TRBV5-1, the J call TRBJ1-2, with TRBD1 as a possible D gene (5 bases). The CDR3 extends over 14 amino acids. V gave up 2 bases and J gave up 1 base, with 9 bases separating them. Germline V CDR1 and CDR2: SGHRS, YFSETQ. The CDR3 reads CASSLQDHNYGYTF. CDR3 sequence (DNA): TGCGCCAGCAGCTTACAGGATCATAACTATGGCTACACCTTC.

CDR3 coding DNA: TGTGCCAGCAGTTTCACCGGGACAGGGAACAATGAGCAGTTCTTC. This gives the protein CASSFTGTGNNEQFF. The V call is TRBV28, the J call TRBJ2-1; 9 bases agree with TRBD1. Trimming cost V 3 bases and J 5 bases; bases outside gene matches: 5. CDR3 length: 15 amino acids. The germline CDR1 and CDR2 sequences are MDHEN and SYDVKM.

The chain is built from TRBV4-3 and TRBJ2-7; 8 nucleotides line up with TRBD1. This CDR3 contains 13 residues. CDR1 and CDR2 (germline): LGHNA, YSLEER. V gave up 3 bases and J gave up 3 bases; unmatched junction bases: 1. The CDR3: CASSHGQGYEQYF. The CDR3 DNA reads TGCGCCAGCAGCCATGGACAGGGCTACGAGCAGTACTTC.

V and J are TRBV19 and TRBJ1-1, with a possible D match to TRBD1 (6 bases). Germline values: CDR1 LNHDA, CDR2 SQIVND (reference sequence). The V gene lost 3 bases and the J gene lost 5 bases, with 10 bases spanning the gap. The length of the CDR3 is 13 residues. The CDR3 is CASSMVGATEAFF. As DNA, the CDR3 is TGTGCCAGTAGTATGGTGGGGGCTACTGAAGCTTTCTTT. Drawing the rest from reference TRBV19 and TRBJ1-1, the complete variable domain is DGGITQSPKYLFRKEGQNVTLSCEQNLNHDAMYWYRQDPGQGLRLIYYSQIVNDFQKGDIAEGYSVSREKKESFPLTVTSAQKNPTAFYLCASSMVGATEAFFGQGTRLTVV.

The V and J genes are TRBV19 and TRBJ1-5; 10 bases are shared with TRBD1. Germline CDR1 reads LNHDA; CDR2 reads SQIVND (reference sequence). This CDR3 contains 15 residues. With 8 bases clipped from V and 5 bases from J, the junction kept 9 bases outside the gene matches. As DNA, the CDR3 is TGTGCCAGTGACGGACAGGGGGGGTTTGATCAGCCCCAGCATTTT. Translation gives CASDGQGGFDQPQHF.

The chain joins TRBV5-5 to TRBJ1-3, with no clear D. V was clipped by 0 bases and J by 1 base, with 11 bases between them. The CDR3 length is 16 residues. Looked up from germline, CDR1 is SGHKS and CDR2 is YYEKEE (reference sequence). The chain's CDR3 is CASSLGAGNSGNTIYF. The CDR3 bases are TGTGCCAGCAGCTTGGGGGCAGGAAATTCTGGAAACACCATATATTTT.

The chain uses TRBV29-1 and TRBJ1-1; 11 positions agree with TRBD1. Trimming at V came to 4 bases and at J to 5 bases, leaving 9 bases not matched to a gene. Germline lookup yields CDR1 SQVTM and CDR2 ANQGSEA. The CDR3 is 15 amino acids. DNA of the CDR3: TGCAGCGTTGTTCAGGACAGGGGGCTAAGGACTGAAGCTTTCTTT. Its translation is CSVVQDRGLRTEAFF.